This T cell receptor beta chain emerged from a study of blood T cell repertoires in COVID-19. Sequencing was performed with immunoSEQ multiplex PCR; in TCRdb, only in-frame clones are kept and a portion is missing. The table shows 190,000 or so clones, with roughly 89% occurring only once. The TCR sequence derives from a man in his fifties or sixties with acute or convalescent COVID-19. Sequencing was done on a sample of peripheral blood.

The CDR3 protein is CASSRWTGGTNQPQHF. CDR3 nucleotides: TGCGCCAGCAGCCGTTGGACAGGGGGCACCAATCAGCCCCAGCATTTT. The chain recombines TRBV4-1 with TRBJ1-5; 11 nucleotides match TRBD1. The V and J ends lost 4 bases and 3 bases, in that order; junction bases with no gene match: 5. The CDR3 runs 16 residues. Germline V gives CDR1 MGHRA, CDR2 YSYEKL.